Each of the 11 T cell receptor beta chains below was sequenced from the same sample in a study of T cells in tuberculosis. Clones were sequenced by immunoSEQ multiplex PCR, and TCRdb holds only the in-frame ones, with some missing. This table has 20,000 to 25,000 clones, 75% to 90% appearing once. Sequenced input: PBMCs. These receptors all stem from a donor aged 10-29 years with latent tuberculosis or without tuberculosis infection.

CDR3: CASSQTGTGEGYTF. Here the CDR3 DNA reads TGCGCCAGCAGCCAAACTGGGACAGGGGAAGGCTACACCTTC. The chain joins TRBV4-3 to TRBJ1-2, with TRBD1 matching over 10 bases. The CDR3 has 14 residues. V trimming: 2 bases; J trimming: 8 bases; junction bases outside the gene matches: 5. CDR1 LGHNA and CDR2 YSLEER come from the germline V gene.

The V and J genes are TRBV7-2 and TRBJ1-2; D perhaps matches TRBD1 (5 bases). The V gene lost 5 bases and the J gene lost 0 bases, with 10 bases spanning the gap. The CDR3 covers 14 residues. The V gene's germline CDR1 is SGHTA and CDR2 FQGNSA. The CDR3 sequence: CASSLQTANYGYTF. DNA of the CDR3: TGTGCCAGCAGCCTTCAGACAGCTAACTATGGCTACACCTTC. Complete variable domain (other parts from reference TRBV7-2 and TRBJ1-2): GAGVSQSPSNKVTEKGKDVELRCDPISGHTALYWYRQSLGQGLEFLIYFQGNSAPDKSGLPSDRFSAERTGGSVSTLTIQRTQQEDSAVYLCASSLQTANYGYTFGSGTRLTVV.

Here the CDR3 reads CASSAGQGDNGYTF. Written as DNA, the CDR3 is TGTGCCAGTAGCGCGGGACAGGGGGATAACGGCTACACCTTC. V gene TRBV5-4 combines with J gene TRBJ1-2; TRBD1 matches 11 bases. V lost 8 bases, J lost 8 bases, and 11 bases stayed unmatched. In germline, CDR1 is SGHNT, CDR2 YYREEE (reference sequence). This CDR3 spans 14 amino acids.

CDR3 sequence reads: CASSLRLGTEAFF. The CDR3, as DNA: TGTGCCAGCAGTCTCCGACTGGGCACTGAAGCTTTCTTT. V and J are TRBV27 and TRBJ1-1, with D uncertain. V lost 5 bases to trimming and J lost 4 bases, with 11 bases between them. Germline V gives CDR1 MNHEY, CDR2 SMNVEV (reference sequence). The CDR3 runs to 13 residues.

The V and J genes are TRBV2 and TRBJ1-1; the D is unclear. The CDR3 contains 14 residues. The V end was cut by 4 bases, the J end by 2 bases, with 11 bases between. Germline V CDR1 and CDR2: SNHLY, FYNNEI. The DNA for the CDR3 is TGTGCCAGCAGTGGCCACATTCCAAACACTGAAGCTTTCTTT. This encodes CASSGHIPNTEAFF.

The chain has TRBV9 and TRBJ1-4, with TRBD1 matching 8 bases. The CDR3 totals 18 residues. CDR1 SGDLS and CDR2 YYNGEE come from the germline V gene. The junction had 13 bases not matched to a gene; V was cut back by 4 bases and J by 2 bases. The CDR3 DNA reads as TGTGCCAGCAGCCTGGGGACAGGCCCGAGGAGGACTAATGAAAAACTGTTTTTT. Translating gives CASSLGTGPRRTNEKLFF. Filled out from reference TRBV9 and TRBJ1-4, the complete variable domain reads DSGVTQTPKHLITATGQRVTLRCSPRSGDLSVYWYQQSLDQGLQFLIQYYNGEERAKGNILERFSAQQFPDLHSELNLSSLELGDSALYFCASSLGTGPRRTNEKLFFGSGTQLSVL.

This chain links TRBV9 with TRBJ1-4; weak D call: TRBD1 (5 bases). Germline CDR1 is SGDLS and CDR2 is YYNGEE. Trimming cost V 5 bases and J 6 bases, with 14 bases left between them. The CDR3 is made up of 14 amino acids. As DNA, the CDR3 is TGTGCCAGCAGTAGGACGCCGGGGGATGAAAAACTGTTTTTT. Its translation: CASSRTPGDEKLFF.

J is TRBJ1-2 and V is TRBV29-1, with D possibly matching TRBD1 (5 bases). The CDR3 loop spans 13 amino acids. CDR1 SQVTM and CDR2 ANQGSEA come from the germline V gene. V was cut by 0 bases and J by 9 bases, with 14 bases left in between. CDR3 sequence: CSVEEWGRSSYTF. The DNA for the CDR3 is TGCAGCGTTGAAGAATGGGGCCGTAGTAGCTACACCTTC.

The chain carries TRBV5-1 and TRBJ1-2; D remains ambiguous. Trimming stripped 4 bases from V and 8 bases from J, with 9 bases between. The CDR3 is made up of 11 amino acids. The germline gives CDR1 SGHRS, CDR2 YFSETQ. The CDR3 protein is CASSNSGGYTF. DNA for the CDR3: TGCGCCAGCAGCAACAGTGGCGGCTACACCTTC.

This CDR3 reads CASRRTVLAKNIQYF. CDR3 nucleotides: TGCGCCAGCCGGCGGACAGTACTAGCCAAAAACATTCAGTACTTC. The chain links TRBV5-1 to TRBJ2-4; D is possibly TRBD1 (6 bases). CDR1 is SGHRS and CDR2 is YFSETQ in the germline V gene. The CDR3 covers 15 residues. Trimming left V 7 bases short and J 0 bases short, with 14 bases between.

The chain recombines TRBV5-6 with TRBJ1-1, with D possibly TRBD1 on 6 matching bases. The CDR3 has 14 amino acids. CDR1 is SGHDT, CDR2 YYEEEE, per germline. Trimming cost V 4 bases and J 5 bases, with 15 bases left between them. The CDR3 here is CASSTIQGSTEAFF. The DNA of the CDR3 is TGTGCCAGCAGCACCATTCAGGGGAGTACTGAAGCTTTCTTT.